A single sample is the source of the 6 T cell receptor beta chains below, sequenced in a study of response to subunit inactivated influenza vaccine. TCRdb fed the RT-PCR reads into MiXCR, producing one record per CDR3 protein. The table includes fewer than 800,000 distinct CDR3 sequences, 15% to 18% detected once. This specimen was PBMCs from blood, taken 11 to 12 days after vaccination. All receptors come from a man in his forties or fifties who received an inactivated influenza vaccine.

This clonotype was counted between two and nine times. The chain couples TRBV10-3 to TRBJ1-5; no definite D call. The V end lost 3 bases, the J end lost 0 bases, and 6 bases lay between the germline ends. The CDR3 runs to 14 residues. Germline assignment: CDR1 ENHRY and CDR2 SYGVKD. This CDR3 reads CAISDPSSNQPQHF. For the CDR3, the DNA is TGTGCCATCAGTGACCCCAGTAGCAATCAGCCCCAGCATTTT.

This clonotype was found a few times. V is TRBV21-1 and J is TRBJ2-3; no DNA check was done on the table's D call, TRBD1. TRBV21-1 is an annotated pseudogene. The CDR3 is 16 residues long. This chain's CDR3 is CASRDHRVLFRDTQYF. In DNA, the CDR3 is TGTGCCAGCAGGGATCACAGGGTTCTTTTTCGAGATACGCAGTATTTT.

The table lists this clonotype with many counts. The rearrangement links TRBV27 to TRBJ2-2; D is uncertain. The V end lost 6 bases, the J end lost 1 base, and 9 bases lay between the germline ends. The CDR3 sequence is 14 residues long. CDR1 is MNHEY, CDR2 SMNVEV, per germline (reference sequence). CDR3 residues: CASSFLGNTGELFF. In DNA, the CDR3 is TGTGCCAGCAGCTTTCTAGGGAACACCGGGGAGCTGTTTTTT.

This chain joins TRBV12-3 or TRBV12-4 and TRBJ2-1; D uncertain. The germline V and J ends were trimmed by 1 base and 5 bases, with 15 bases remaining between them. This CDR3 region has 16 residues. CDR3 sequence (DNA): TGTGCCAGCAGTTTAGTCCCTATAGGAGTGGACAATGAGCAGTTCTTC. It is translated as CASSLVPIGVDNEQFF.

DNA of the CDR3: TGTGCCATCAGTGAGTCTGGTAACACCGGGGAGCTGTTTTTT. Its translation: CAISESGNTGELFF. V and J are TRBV10-3 and TRBJ2-2; D not certain. CDR1 is ENHRY and CDR2 is SYGVKD in the germline V gene. The CDR3 length is 14 residues. V lost 0 bases and J 2 bases, leaving 4 bases between the germline ends.

This clonotype has a handful of counts. Written as DNA, the CDR3 is TGCGCCAGCAGCTCTCAGGGACAGGGGGCCTACGAGCAGTACTTC. This encodes CASSSQGQGAYEQYF. The V and J genes are TRBV5-1 and TRBJ2-7; 11 bases match TRBD1. V dropped 3 bases and J dropped 2; count of bases not matched to a gene: 4. This CDR3 has 15 residues. The germline CDR1 and CDR2 sequences are SGHRS and YFSETQ.